This T cell receptor beta chain originates from a study of T cell responses to AZD1222 COVID-19 vaccine. Study-level background: Pooled in the analysis were second doses at about 4 or about 12 weeks. Study observations and caveats: Baseline seropositivity occurred in only 5 to 7 AZD1222 recipients. Donor demographics were predominantly white British with a female majority; clonal diversity may be underestimated.

The protocol was immunoSEQ multiplex PCR, while the TCRdb copy is restricted to in-frame clones and leaves out a portion. The profile covers 100,000 to 150,000 clones, with just over 90% appearing a single time and 6.9% taken by the ten largest. CDR1 MNHEY and CDR2 SVGEGT come from the germline V gene. Losses at the gene ends were 4 bases for V and 4 bases for J; bases not matched to a gene: 6. The CDR3 spans 15 residues. The sample holds one count of this clone. The antigen is unknown. This chain joins TRBV6-2 or TRBV6-3 and TRBJ1-4, with 7 bases that match TRBD1. The sequencing here drew on peripheral blood, taken on day 0 of AZD1222 vaccination. The source of this sequence is an adult in good health. The DNA of the CDR3 is TGTGCCAGCAGTTTCGCGGACAGGATTAATGAAAAACTGTTTTTT. This translates into CASSFADRINEKLFF.